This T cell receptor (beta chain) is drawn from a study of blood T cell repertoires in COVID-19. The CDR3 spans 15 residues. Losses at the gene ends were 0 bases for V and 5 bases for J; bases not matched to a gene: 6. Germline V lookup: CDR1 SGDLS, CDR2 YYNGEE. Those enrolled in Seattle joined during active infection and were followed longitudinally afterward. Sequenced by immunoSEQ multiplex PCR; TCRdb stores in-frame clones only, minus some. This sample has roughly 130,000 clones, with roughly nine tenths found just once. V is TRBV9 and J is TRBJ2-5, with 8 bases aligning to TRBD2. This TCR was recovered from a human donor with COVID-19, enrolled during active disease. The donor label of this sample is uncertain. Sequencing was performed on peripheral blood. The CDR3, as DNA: TGTGCCAGCAGCGTAGCGGGAGGGAATGGGGAGACCCAGTACTTC. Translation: CASSVAGGNGETQYF.